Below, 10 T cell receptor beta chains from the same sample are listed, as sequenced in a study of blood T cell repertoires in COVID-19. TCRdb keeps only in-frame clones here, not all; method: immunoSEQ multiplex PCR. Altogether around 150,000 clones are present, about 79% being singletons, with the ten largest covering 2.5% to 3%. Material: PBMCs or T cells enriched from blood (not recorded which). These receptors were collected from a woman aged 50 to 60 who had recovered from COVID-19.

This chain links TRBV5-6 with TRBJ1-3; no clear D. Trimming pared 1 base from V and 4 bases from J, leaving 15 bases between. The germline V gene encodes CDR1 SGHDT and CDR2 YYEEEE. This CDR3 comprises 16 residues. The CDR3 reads CASSLNTLPIGNTIYF. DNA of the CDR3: TGTGCCAGCAGCTTGAACACCCTTCCCATCGGAAACACCATATATTTT. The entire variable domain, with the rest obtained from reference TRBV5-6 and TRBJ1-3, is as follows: DAGVTQSPTHLIKTRGQQVTLRCSPKSGHDTVSWYQQALGQGPQFIFQYYEEEERQRGNFPDRFSGHQFPNYSSELNVNALLLGDSALYLCASSLNTLPIGNTIYFGEGSWLTVV.

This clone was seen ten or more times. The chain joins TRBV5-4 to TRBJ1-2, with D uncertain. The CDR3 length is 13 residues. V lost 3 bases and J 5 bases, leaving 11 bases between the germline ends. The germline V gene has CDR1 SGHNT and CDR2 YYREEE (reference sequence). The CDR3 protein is CASSSSTIYGYTF. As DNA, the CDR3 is TGTGCCAGCAGCTCCTCGACAATTTATGGCTACACCTTC.

This CDR3 reads CASSIWLAGAISGELFF. The CDR3 DNA reads as TGTGCCAGTAGTATTTGGCTAGCGGGAGCAATTAGCGGGGAGCTGTTTTTT. This rearrangement joins TRBV19 to TRBJ2-2, with 10 bases lining up with TRBD2. The trim removed 3 bases at V and 7 bases at J, leaving 11 bases unmatched. Germline V gives CDR1 LNHDA, CDR2 SQIVND (reference sequence). CDR3 length: 17 amino acids.

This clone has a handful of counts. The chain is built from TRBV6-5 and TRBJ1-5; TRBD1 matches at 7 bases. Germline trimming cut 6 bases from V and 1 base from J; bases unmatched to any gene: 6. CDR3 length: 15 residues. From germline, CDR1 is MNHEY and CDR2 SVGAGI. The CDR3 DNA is TGTGCCAGCAGGGGGGGACAGAGAAGCAATCAGCCCCAGCATTTT. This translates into CASRGGQRSNQPQHF.

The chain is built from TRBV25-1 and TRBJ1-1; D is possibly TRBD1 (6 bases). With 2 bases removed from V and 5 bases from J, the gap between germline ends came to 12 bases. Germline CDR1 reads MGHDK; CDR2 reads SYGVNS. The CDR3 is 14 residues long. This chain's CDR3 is CASSEPRGGTEAFF. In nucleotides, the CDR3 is TGTGCCAGCAGTGAACCCAGGGGAGGGACTGAAGCTTTCTTT.

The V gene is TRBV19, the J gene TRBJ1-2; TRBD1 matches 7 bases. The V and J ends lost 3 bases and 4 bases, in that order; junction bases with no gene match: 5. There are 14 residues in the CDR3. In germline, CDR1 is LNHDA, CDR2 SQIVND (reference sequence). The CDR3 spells CASSILGDSYGYTF. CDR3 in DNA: TGTGCCAGTAGTATCTTAGGGGACAGCTATGGCTACACCTTC.

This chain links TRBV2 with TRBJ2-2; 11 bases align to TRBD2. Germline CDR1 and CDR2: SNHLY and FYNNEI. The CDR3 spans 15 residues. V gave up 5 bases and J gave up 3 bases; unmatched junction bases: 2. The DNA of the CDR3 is TGTGCCAGCAGTCAGGGACTAGCGGACACCGGGGAGCTGTTTTTT. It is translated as CASSQGLADTGELFF.

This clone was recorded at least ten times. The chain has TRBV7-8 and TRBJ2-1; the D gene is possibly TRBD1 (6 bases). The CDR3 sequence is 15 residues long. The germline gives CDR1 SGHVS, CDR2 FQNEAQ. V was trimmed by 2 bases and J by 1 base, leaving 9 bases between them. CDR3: CASSLQGISYNEQFF. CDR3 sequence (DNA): TGTGCCAGCAGCTTACAGGGGATTTCCTACAATGAGCAGTTCTTC.

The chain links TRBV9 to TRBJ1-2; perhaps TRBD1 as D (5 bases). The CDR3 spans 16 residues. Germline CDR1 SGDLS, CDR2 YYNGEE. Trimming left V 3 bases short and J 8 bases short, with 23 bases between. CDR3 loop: CASSAALGPPGRGYTF. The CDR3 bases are TGTGCCAGCAGCGCCGCTTTGGGGCCACCAGGGCGCGGCTACACCTTC.

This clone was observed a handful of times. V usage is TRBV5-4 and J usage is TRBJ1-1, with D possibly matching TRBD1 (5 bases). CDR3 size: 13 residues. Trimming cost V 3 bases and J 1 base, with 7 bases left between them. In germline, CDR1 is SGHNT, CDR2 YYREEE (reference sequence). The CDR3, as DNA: TGTGCCAGCAGCTCCAGGGCGAACACTGAAGCTTTCTTT. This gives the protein CASSSRANTEAFF.